This entry concerns a single T cell receptor beta chain. This record comes from a study of cytomegalovirus exposure and HLA in healthy donors. Study summary: Clustering assigned 81% of the roughly 420 genotyped donors to the Caucasian-associated ancestry cluster.

The PCR had 60 Vbeta and 13 Jbeta primers. In the authors' workflow: It was a later analysis that counted tens of millions of unique TCR beta chains, of which some 9.9 million were shared. Only in-frame clones appear in the TCRdb table, and some are missing; sequencing was by immunoSEQ multiplex PCR. The D gene and trimming were derived from the DNA, and the V and J assignments and clone size from that table. The sample table includes some 70,000 clones. This CDR3 has 15 residues. J lost 1 base, V lost 6 bases, and 7 bases had no gene match. Germline V gives CDR1 SNHLY, CDR2 FYNNEI. This clonotype was sampled from a boy between 10 and 17 years old in good health and CMV-seronegative. What was sequenced was PBMCs. The rearrangement joins TRBV2 to TRBJ1-2; 8 positions agree with TRBD1. The CDR3 DNA follows: TGTGCCAGCAGGGCCGGACAGGGACTTAACTATGGCTACACCTTC. This encodes CASRAGQGLNYGYTF. Complete variable domain (other parts from reference TRBV2 and TRBJ1-2): EPEVTQTPSHQVTQMGQEVILRCVPISNHLYFYWYRQILGQKVEFLVSFYNNEISEKSEIFDDQFSVERPDGSNFTLKIRSTKLEDSAMYFCASRAGQGLNYGYTFGSGTRLTVV.